The clone carrying this T cell receptor beta chain was recorded a few times. The sample originates from a study of long-term antiretroviral therapy in people with HIV. With survey level as its setting, the immunoSEQ assay was v3.0. The method was immunoSEQ multiplex PCR; TCRdb's version includes in-frame clones alone and lacks a portion of them. The data contain about 29,000 clones, roughly 80% of them singletons. Germline assignment: CDR1 KGHSH and CDR2 LQKENI. The V end lost 0 bases, the J end lost 4 bases, and 4 bases lay between the germline ends. CDR3 length equals 13 residues. Specimen: unsorted PBMCs, collected 3 years after starting antiretroviral therapy. The TCR sequence derives from a middle-aged man with HIV. The chain employs TRBV18 and TRBJ1-3, with D unresolved. The CDR3 spells CASSPPVGNTIYF. The CDR3 DNA reads as TGTGCCAGCTCACCACCGGTCGGAAACACCATATATTTT.